Listed below are T cell receptor beta chains from one sample, sequenced in a study of Ad26.COV2.S vaccination and SARS-CoV-2 variants. Some clones are missing from TCRdb's copy, which holds only in-frame ones; the method was immunoSEQ multiplex PCR. The table lists 350,000 to 500,000 clones, roughly 89% of them singletons. The input for sequencing was peripheral blood, taken in a trial of Ad26.COV2.S vaccine versus placebo. These receptors all come from a person aged 18-60 years who received the Ad26.COV2.S COVID-19 vaccine or a placebo. The CDR3 runs from the conserved cysteine through the conserved F or W. The D gene is left open where the match is weak. Clone size is not always given. Where it is, it says once, few, many or a class for expanded clones.

V gene: TRBV4-3
clone size: .
J gene: TRBJ2-5
D gene: .
CDR3 DNA: TGCGCCAGCAGCCAAGTGGGGGACAAGGGGGAGACCCAGTACTTC
CDR3 protein: CASSQVGDKGETQYF

V gene: TRBV9
clone size: .
J gene: TRBJ1-1
D gene: TRBD1
CDR3 DNA: TGTGCCAGCAGCCTACAGGACAGGACGACTGAAGCTTTCTTT
CDR3 protein: CASSLQDRTTEAFF

V gene: TRBV12-3/TRBV12-4
clone size: .
J gene: TRBJ2-2
D gene: TRBD2
CDR3 DNA: TGTGCCAGCAGGCAAGCGGGGTCCGGGGAGCTGTTTTTT
CDR3 protein: CASRQAGSGELFF

V gene: TRBV6-2/TRBV6-3
clone size: .
J gene: TRBJ2-5
D gene: .
CDR3 DNA: TGTGCCAGCAGCCCGGCGGGTGGGGGAGACGAGACCCAGTACTTC
CDR3 protein: CASSPAGGGDETQYF

V gene: TRBV28
clone size: .
J gene: TRBJ2-3
D gene: .
CDR3 DNA: TGTGCCAGCAGTTTGATCACAGATACGCAGTATTTT
CDR3 protein: CASSLITDTQYF

V gene: TRBV13
clone size: .
J gene: TRBJ1-5
D gene: TRBD1
CDR3 DNA: TGTGCCAGCAGCTTAGGAGGGACAGTCAATCAGCCCCAGCATTTT
CDR3 protein: CASSLGGTVNQPQHF

V gene: TRBV7-2
clone size: .
J gene: TRBJ2-1
D gene: TRBD1
CDR3 DNA: TGTGCCAGCAGCCGGGACAGTGGTATGAATGAGCAGTTCTTC
CDR3 protein: CASSRDSGMNEQFF

V gene: TRBV7-2
clone size: .
J gene: TRBJ2-1
D gene: TRBD1
CDR3 DNA: TGTGCCAGCAGTCAGGACAGGGTTGGGCAGTTCTTC
CDR3 protein: CASSQDRVGQFF

V gene: TRBV7-2
clone size: once
J gene: TRBJ1-6
D gene: .
CDR3 DNA: TGTGCCAGCAGCGTCCAGCCGAATTCACCCCTCCACTTT
CDR3 protein: CASSVQPNSPLHF

V gene: TRBV7-3
clone size: .
J gene: TRBJ2-5
D gene: TRBD2
CDR3 DNA: TGTGCCAGCAGCCGACGCGCGGGAGGAGGGGAGACCCAGTACTTC
CDR3 protein: CASSRRAGGGETQYF

V gene: TRBV18
clone size: few
J gene: TRBJ1-3
D gene: .
CDR3 DNA: TGTGCCAGCTCACCACGGGGACCTGGAAACACCATATATTTT
CDR3 protein: CASSPRGPGNTIYF

V gene: TRBV5-4
clone size: few
J gene: TRBJ2-1
D gene: TRBD1
CDR3 DNA: TGTGCCAGCAGCGCACCGCGGACAGGGCATTACAATGAGCAGTTCTTC
CDR3 protein: CASSAPRTGHYNEQFF

V gene: TRBV7-3
clone size: .
J gene: TRBJ2-1
D gene: .
CDR3 DNA: TGTGCCAGCAGCAACCCCGCCGGTGAGCAGTTCTTC
CDR3 protein: CASSNPAGEQFF

V gene: TRBV4-3
clone size: .
J gene: TRBJ2-1
D gene: .
CDR3 DNA: TGCGCCAGCAGCCAAGGTGTGGATGAGCAGTTCTTC
CDR3 protein: CASSQGVDEQFF

V gene: TRBV29-1
clone size: .
J gene: TRBJ2-3
D gene: .
CDR3 DNA: TGCAGCGTCCAGGGGGGGCCCGACAGGCCCACAGATACGCAGTATTTT
CDR3 protein: CSVQGGPDRPTDTQYF

V gene: TRBV28
clone size: once
J gene: TRBJ1-2
D gene: .
CDR3 DNA: TGTGCCAGCAGTTTCAATGGGGCAGGGAAGATGGACTACACCTTC
CDR3 protein: CASSFNGAGKMDYTF

V gene: TRBV27
clone size: few
J gene: TRBJ1-5
D gene: .
CDR3 DNA: TGTGCCAGCAGTTTAAATTCGGGGTATCAGCCCCAGCATTTT
CDR3 protein: CASSLNSGYQPQHF

V gene: TRBV9
clone size: .
J gene: TRBJ1-2
D gene: TRBD1
CDR3 DNA: TGTGCCAGCAGTGAGGGACAGCCTAACTATGGCTACACCTTC
CDR3 protein: CASSEGQPNYGYTF

V gene: TRBV6-5
clone size: .
J gene: TRBJ2-5
D gene: TRBD2
CDR3 DNA: TGTGCCAGCAGTTACGTCGGACTAGCGGGCCAGGCCCAGTACTTC
CDR3 protein: CASSYVGLAGQAQYF

V gene: TRBV24-1
clone size: .
J gene: TRBJ2-2
D gene: .
CDR3 DNA: TGTGCCGCCTCTTCCCCGGTTCCGAACACCGGGGAGCTGTTTTTT
CDR3 protein: CAASSPVPNTGELFF

V gene: TRBV18
clone size: .
J gene: TRBJ2-1
D gene: .
CDR3 DNA: TGTGCCAGCTCACCACCGAGGCGCGGGGGCTTCCCCAATGAGCAGTTCTTC
CDR3 protein: CASSPPRRGGFPNEQFF

V gene: TRBV2
clone size: .
J gene: TRBJ1-4
D gene: TRBD1
CDR3 DNA: TGTGCCAGCGGACCGGGACAGGGTTGGAGTAAACTGTTTTTT
CDR3 protein: CASGPGQGWSKLFF

V gene: TRBV6-5
clone size: .
J gene: TRBJ2-2
D gene: .
CDR3 DNA: TGTGCCAGCAGTTGGGATGCAAACACCGGGGAGCTGTTTTTT
CDR3 protein: CASSWDANTGELFF

V gene: TRBV19
clone size: .
J gene: TRBJ1-3
D gene: .
CDR3 DNA: TGTGCCAGTAGTAGGGGGATCTCTGGAAACACCATATATTTT
CDR3 protein: CASSRGISGNTIYF

V gene: TRBV5-6
clone size: .
J gene: TRBJ1-4
D gene: .
CDR3 DNA: TGTGCCAGCAGCTCCCAAAGTAATGAAAAACTGTTTTTT
CDR3 protein: CASSSQSNEKLFF

V gene: TRBV4-2
clone size: .
J gene: TRBJ1-2
D gene: .
CDR3 DNA: TGTGCCAGCAGCATGACCGGGAATAACTATGGCTACACCTTC
CDR3 protein: CASSMTGNNYGYTF